The clone carrying this T cell receptor beta chain was counted a few times. Data came from immunoSEQ multiplex PCR; TCRdb stores just in-frame clones and leaves some out. The profile shows around 8,000 clones, approximately 62% of them singletons. The data were taken from a study of neoadjuvant anti-PD-1 for oral cavity cancer. Sample time point: after neoadjuvant nivolumab, at surgical resection. The CDR3 has 15 amino acids. Germline CDR1 SGHRS, CDR2 YFSETQ. V lost 4 bases, J lost 8 bases, and 18 bases lay in between. The sequencing used PBMCs, collected after nivolumab (anti-PD-1) treatment. The chain is built from TRBV5-1 and TRBJ1-4; weak D call: TRBD1 (6 bases). The sequence derives from a person aged 40 to 85 with oral cavity squamous cell carcinoma. DNA of the CDR3: TGCGCCAGCAGCCGAGAAGGGGGTGGGCAAGAAAAACTGTTTTTT. Amino acids: CASSREGGGQEKLFF.